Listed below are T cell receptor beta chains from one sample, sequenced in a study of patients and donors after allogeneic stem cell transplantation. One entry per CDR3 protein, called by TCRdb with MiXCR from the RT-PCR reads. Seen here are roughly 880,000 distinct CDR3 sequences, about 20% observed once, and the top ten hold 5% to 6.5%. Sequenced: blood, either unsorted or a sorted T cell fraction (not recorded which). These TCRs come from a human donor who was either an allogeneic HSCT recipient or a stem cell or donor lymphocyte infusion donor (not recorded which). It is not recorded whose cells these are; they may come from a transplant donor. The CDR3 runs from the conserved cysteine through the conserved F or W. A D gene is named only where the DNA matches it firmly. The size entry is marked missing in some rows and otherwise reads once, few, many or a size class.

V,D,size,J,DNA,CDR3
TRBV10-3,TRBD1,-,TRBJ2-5,TGTGCCATCAGTGACCGGGACAGGGCTCAAGAGACCCAGTACTTC,CAISDRDRAQETQYF
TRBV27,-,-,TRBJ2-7,TGTGCCAGCAGTTTGTTCAGGGGAAGCGTCCACGAGCAGTACTTC,CASSLFRGSVHEQYF
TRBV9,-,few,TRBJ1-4,TGTGCCAGCAGCGTAGGTTCTACCTTAAATGAAAAACTGTTTTTT,CASSVGSTLNEKLFF
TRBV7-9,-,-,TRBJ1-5,TGTGCCAGCAGCTTAGTGAACGGGAATCAGCCCCAGCATTTT,CASSLVNGNQPQHF
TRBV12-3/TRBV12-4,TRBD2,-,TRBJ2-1,TGTGCCAGCAATCGTGGTAGCGGGGCCTTCTCCTACAATGAGCAGTTCTTC,CASNRGSGAFSYNEQFF
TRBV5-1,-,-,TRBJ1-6,TGCGCCAGCAGCTTGAACGGGGGTAATTCACCCCTCCACTTT,CASSLNGGNSPLHF
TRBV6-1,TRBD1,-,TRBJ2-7,TGTGCCACAGGGGGGACAGGGGGCCAAGAGCAGTACTTC,CATGGTGGQEQYF
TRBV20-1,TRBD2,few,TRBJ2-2,TGCAGTGCAACCGGACTAGCGGGGGGGCCCAACACCGGGGAGCTGTTTTTT,CSATGLAGGPNTGELFF
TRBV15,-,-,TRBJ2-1,TGTGCCGTCCCGGGGCTAGATGTTGGTGAGCAGTTCTTC,CAVPGLDVGEQFF
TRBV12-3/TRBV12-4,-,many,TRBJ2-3,TGTGCCAGCAGTCCACTCCCAGATACGCAGTATTTT,CASSPLPDTQYF
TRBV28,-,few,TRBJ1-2,TGTGCCAGCAGCGTGGGGGACACGGGGGCTGGCTACACCTTC,CASSVGDTGAGYTF
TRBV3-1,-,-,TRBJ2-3,TGTGCCAGCAGCCAAGGGTCGCCGAGGTGGGGGAGCACAGATACGCAGTATTTT,CASSQGSPRWGSTDTQYF
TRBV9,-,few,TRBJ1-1,TGTGCCAGCAGCTTCTTCCCTTCAATGAACACTGAAGCTTTCTTT,CASSFFPSMNTEAFF
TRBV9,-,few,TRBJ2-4,TGTGCCAGCAGCGTAGGGGATTTAGCCAAAAACATTCAGTACTTC,CASSVGDLAKNIQYF
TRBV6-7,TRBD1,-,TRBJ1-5,TGTGCCAGCGGACAGGGGGAAGAGGGGCCCCAGCATTTT,CASGQGEEGPQHF
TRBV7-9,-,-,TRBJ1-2,TGTGCCAGCAGCTTAGCCAGAAAGGCGCGAGGCTACACCTTC,CASSLARKARGYTF
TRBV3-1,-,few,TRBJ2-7,TGTGCCAGCAGCCAAGAGGGAAGATGGGACGAGCAGTACTTC,CASSQEGRWDEQYF
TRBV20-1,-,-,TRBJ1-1,TGCAGTGCCCCCCTTGGCGCTGAAGCTTTCTTT,CSAPLGAEAFF
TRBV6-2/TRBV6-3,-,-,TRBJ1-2,TGTGCCAGCAGGGCCGAAGGGTGGAAAGACGGCTACACCTTC,CASRAEGWKDGYTF
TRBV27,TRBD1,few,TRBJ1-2,TGTGCCAGCAGTTTATCGTGGGACAGGTCCGTTAACTATGGCTACACCTTC,CASSLSWDRSVNYGYTF
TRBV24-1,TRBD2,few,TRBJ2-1,TGTGCCACCAGTGACCCATTAGCGGGAGGGGTCTATGAGCAGTTCTTC,CATSDPLAGGVYEQFF
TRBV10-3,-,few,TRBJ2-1,TGTGCCATCAGTTCCTTCGGGCGTTCTGGGAATGAGCAGTTCTTC,CAISSFGRSGNEQFF
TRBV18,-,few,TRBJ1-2,TGTGCCAGCTCACTCGTATCTACTAACTATGGCTACACCTTC,CASSLVSTNYGYTF
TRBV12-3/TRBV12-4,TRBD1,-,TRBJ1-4,TGTGCCAGCAGAGACTCTATCCGGGACAGGGTGTTTGGTGAAAAACTGTTTTTT,CASRDSIRDRVFGEKLFF
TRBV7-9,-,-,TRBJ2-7,TGTGCCAGCAGCTTAGCACAGTATACCTACGAGCAGTACTTC,CASSLAQYTYEQYF
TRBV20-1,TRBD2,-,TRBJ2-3,TGCAGTGCCGTGCTAGCGGGGAACACAGATACGCAGTATTTT,CSAVLAGNTDTQYF
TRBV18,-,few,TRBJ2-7,TGTGCCAGCTCACCATCGTCTCAGGTATACGAGCAGTACTTC,CASSPSSQVYEQYF
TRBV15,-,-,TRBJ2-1,TGTGCCACTAGCAGGCCCAGGAGTATTGGGTACAATGAGCAGTTCTTC,CATSRPRSIGYNEQFF
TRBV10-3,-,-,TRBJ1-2,TGTGCCATCAACATAGGTCAGGGCCCTAACTATGGCTACACCTTC,CAINIGQGPNYGYTF
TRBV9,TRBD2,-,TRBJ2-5,TGTGCCAGCAGCGTAAGGGAGCGGGGGGGCGGGACCCAGTACTTC,CASSVRERGGGTQYF
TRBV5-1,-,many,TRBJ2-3,TGCGCCAGCACAGAGGGGTTCGCAGATACGCAGTATTTT,CASTEGFADTQYF
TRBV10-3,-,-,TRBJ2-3,TGTGCCATCAGGTACCAGGGAGATACGCAGTATTTT,CAIRYQGDTQYF
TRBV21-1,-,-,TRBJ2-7,TGTGCCAGCAGCAAAGACTCCCCAGGGATTGGGGAGCAGTACTTC,CASSKDSPGIGEQYF
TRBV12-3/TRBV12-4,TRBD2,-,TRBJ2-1,TGTGCCAGCAGCCCTGGGACTAGCCCCAATGAGCAGTTCTTC,CASSPGTSPNEQFF
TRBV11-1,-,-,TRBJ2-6,TGTGCCAGCAATTCTTATGGGGCCTCTGGGGCCAACGTCCTGACTTTC,CASNSYGASGANVLTF
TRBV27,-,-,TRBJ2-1,TGTGCCAGCATCGGGGGAGGAGGCTCCTACAATGAGCAGTTCTTC,CASIGGGGSYNEQFF
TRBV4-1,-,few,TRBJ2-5,TGCGCCAGCAGCCAATTGCTATTTGGAGAGACCCAGTACTTC,CASSQLLFGETQYF
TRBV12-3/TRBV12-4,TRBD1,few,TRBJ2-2,TGTGCCAGCAGTTTAGGGACAGGGGGCCACACCGGGGAGCTGTTTTTT,CASSLGTGGHTGELFF
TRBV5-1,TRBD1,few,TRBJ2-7,TGCGCCAGCAGCTTGCCCTGGGACAGACTTACTAGCTCCTACGAGCAGTACTTC,CASSLPWDRLTSSYEQYF
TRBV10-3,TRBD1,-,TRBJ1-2,TGTGCCATCAGTCGGACAGGGGACTATGGCTACACCTTC,CAISRTGDYGYTF
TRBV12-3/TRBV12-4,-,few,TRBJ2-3,TGTGCCAGCAGTCCGGACGCCCACCCCACAGATACGCAGTATTTT,CASSPDAHPTDTQYF
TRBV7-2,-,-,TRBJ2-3,TGTGCCAGCTGGCGATTGGGGCGATACACCACAGATACGCAGTATTTT,CASWRLGRYTTDTQYF
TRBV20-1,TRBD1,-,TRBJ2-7,TGCAGTGCTAGTGCAGGGGGCCAGTCCGAGCAGTACTTC,CSASAGGQSEQYF
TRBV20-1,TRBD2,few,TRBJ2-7,TGCAGTGCTAGGGAGCGACTAGCGGGGGAGTACGAGCAGTACTTC,CSARERLAGEYEQYF
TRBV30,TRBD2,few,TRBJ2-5,TGTGCCTGGAGAGCCGGCGGGAGGGCAGAGACCCAGTACTTC,CAWRAGGRAETQYF
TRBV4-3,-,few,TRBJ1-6,TGCGCCAGCAGCCAAGATGCGAATTCACCCCTCCACTTT,CASSQDANSPLHF
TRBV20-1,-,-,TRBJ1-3,TGCAGTGCTAGAGAGAGAAGGGCAGGGGCGAGCTCTGGAAACACCATATATTTT,CSARERRAGASSGNTIYF
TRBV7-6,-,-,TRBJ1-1,TGTGCCAGCAGCCCCGGGACTGATTCTTTTGAAGCTTTCTTT,CASSPGTDSFEAFF
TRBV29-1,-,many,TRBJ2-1,TGCAGCGTTGACGGAAACGAGCAGTTCTTC,CSVDGNEQFF
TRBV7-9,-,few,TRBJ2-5,TGTGCCAGCAGCTTAATGAAAGGCCGAGAGACCCAGTACTTC,CASSLMKGRETQYF
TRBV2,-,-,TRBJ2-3,TGTGCCAGCTGGCGGGATGGCACAGATACGCAGTATTTT,CASWRDGTDTQYF
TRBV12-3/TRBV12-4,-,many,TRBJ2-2,TGTGCCAGCAGTTCTTCCACTTTTCCGACCGTGGTCGTACGGAACACCGGGGAGCTGTTTTTT,CASSSSTFPTVVVRNTGELFF
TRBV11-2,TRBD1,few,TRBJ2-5,TGTGCCAGCAGCCCCTCCTGGGACAGGGATTTTGAGACCCAGTACTTC,CASSPSWDRDFETQYF
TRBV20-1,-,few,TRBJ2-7,TGCAGTGCTGCCTACGGGGCTAAAAAGCAGTACTTC,CSAAYGAKKQYF
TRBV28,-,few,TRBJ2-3,TGTGCCAGCAGTTTTGACAGGCTAAGCACAGATACGCAGTATTTT,CASSFDRLSTDTQYF